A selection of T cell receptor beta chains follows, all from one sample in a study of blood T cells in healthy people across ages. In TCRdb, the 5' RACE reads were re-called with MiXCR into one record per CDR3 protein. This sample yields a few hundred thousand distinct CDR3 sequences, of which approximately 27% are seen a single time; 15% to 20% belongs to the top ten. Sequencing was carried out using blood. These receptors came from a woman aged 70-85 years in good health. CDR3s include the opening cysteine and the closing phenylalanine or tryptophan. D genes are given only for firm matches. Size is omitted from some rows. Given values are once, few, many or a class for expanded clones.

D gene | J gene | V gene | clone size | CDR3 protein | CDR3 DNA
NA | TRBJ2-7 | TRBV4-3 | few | CASSQGIRVPGQYF | TGCGCCAGCAGCCAAGGAATCAGGGTTCCAGGGCAGTACTTC
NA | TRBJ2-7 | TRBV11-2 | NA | CASSQGSASLIYEQYF | TGTGCCAGCAGCCAGGGCAGTGCGTCCCTTATCTACGAGCAGTACTTC
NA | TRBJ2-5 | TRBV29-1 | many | CSVFDSGAQETQYF | TGCAGCGTTTTTGATTCCGGGGCACAAGAGACCCAGTACTTC
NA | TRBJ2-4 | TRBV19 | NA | CASSMAAAGAKNIQYF | TGTGCCAGTAGTATGGCGGCAGCAGGAGCCAAAAACATTCAGTACTTC
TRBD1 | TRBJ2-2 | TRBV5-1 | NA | CASSLRLGQVPTGELFF | TGCGCCAGCAGCTTGAGGTTGGGACAGGTACCCACCGGGGAGCTGTTTTTT
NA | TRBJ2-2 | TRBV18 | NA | CASSPTSTGELFF | TGTGCCAGCTCACCGACCTCTACCGGGGAGCTGTTTTTT
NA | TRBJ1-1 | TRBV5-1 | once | CASSLGASTGNTEAFF | TGCGCCAGCAGCTTGGGTGCTTCGACCGGGAACACTGAAGCTTTCTTT
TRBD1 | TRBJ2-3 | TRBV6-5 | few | CASSYQGARGDTQYF | TGTGCCAGCAGTTATCAGGGGGCGAGGGGAGATACGCAGTATTTT
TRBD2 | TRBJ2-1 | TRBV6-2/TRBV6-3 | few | CASTTGTSGGNYNEQFF | TGTGCCAGCACTACCGGGACTAGCGGGGGAAACTACAATGAGCAGTTCTTC
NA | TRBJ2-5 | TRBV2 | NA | CASMAWDARKTQYF | TGTGCCAGCATGGCTTGGGACGCGCGGAAGACCCAGTACTTC
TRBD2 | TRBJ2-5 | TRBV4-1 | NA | CASSAHLGLAGNQETQYF | TGCGCCAGCAGCGCACACTTGGGACTAGCGGGGAACCAAGAGACCCAGTACTTC
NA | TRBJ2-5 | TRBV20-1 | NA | CSTPTRGETQYF | TGCAGTACACCCACTAGGGGAGAGACCCAGTACTTC
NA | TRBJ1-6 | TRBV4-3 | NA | CASSHAYTGYNSPLHF | TGCGCCAGCAGCCATGCTTATACAGGCTATAATTCACCCCTCCACTTT
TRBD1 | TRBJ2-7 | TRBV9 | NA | CASSATGKTPHEQYF | TGTGCCAGCAGCGCGACAGGGAAAACCCCCCACGAGCAGTACTTC
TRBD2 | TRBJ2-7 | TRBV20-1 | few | CSAREIRNLAGGGYEQYF | TGCAGTGCTAGAGAGATCCGGAATCTAGCGGGGGGCGGGTACGAGCAGTACTTC
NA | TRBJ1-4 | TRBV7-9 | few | CASSLAGSGGVTLFF | TGTGCCAGCAGCTTAGCGGGCTCTGGGGGGGTAACACTGTTTTTT
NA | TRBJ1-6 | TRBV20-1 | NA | CSAKSPASSSYNSPLHF | TGCAGTGCAAAAAGCCCGGCTTCAAGCTCCTATAATTCACCCCTCCACTTT
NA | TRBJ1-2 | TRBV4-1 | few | CATNPTPRPERQIANYGYTF | TGCGCCACAAACCCAACCCCGCGCCCTGAGCGACAGATCGCTAACTATGGCTACACCTTC
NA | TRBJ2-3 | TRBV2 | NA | CASLMDGNTQYF | TGTGCCAGCCTTATGGACGGGAATACGCAGTATTTT
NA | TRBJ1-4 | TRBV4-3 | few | CASSQHGAVANEKLFF | TGCGCCAGCAGCCAGCATGGGGCCGTTGCTAATGAAAAACTGTTTTTT
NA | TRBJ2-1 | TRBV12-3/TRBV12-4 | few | CASSEKNEQFF | TGTGCCAGCAGTGAAAAGAATGAGCAGTTCTTC
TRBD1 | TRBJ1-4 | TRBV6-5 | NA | CASSRQGPNEKLFF | TGTGCCAGCAGCCGACAGGGGCCCAATGAAAAACTGTTTTTT
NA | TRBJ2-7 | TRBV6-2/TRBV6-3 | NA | CASSYSRILSYEQYF | TGTGCCAGCAGTTACTCGCGTATCCTCTCCTACGAGCAGTACTTC
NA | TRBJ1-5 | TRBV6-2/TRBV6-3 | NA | CASSQDRLSNQPQHF | TGTGCCAGCAGTCAGGACAGACTCAGCAATCAGCCCCAGCATTTT
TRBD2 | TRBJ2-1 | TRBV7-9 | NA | CASSSSGGASYNEQFF | TGTGCCAGCAGCTCTAGCGGGGGGGCATCCTACAATGAGCAGTTCTTC
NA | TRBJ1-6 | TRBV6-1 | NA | CASSQISYNSPLHF | TGTGCCAGCAGTCAGATCTCCTATAATTCACCCCTCCACTTT
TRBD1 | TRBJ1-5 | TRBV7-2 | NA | CASSYYRGDQPQHF | TGTGCCAGCAGCTACTACAGGGGCGATCAGCCCCAGCATTTT
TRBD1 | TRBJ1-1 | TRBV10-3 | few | CAIRIRQTGGETFF | TGTGCCATCAGAATTAGACAAACAGGGGGCGAGACTTTCTTT
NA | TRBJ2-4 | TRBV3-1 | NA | CASSQGVAKNIQYF | TGTGCCAGCAGCCAGGGGGTAGCCAAAAACATTCAGTACTTC
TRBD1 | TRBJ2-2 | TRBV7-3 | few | CASSFGTGRDTGELFF | TGTGCCAGCAGCTTCGGGACAGGGAGAGACACCGGGGAGCTGTTTTTT
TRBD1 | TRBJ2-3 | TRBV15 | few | CATSRQGLEADTQYF | TGTGCCACCAGCCGACAGGGATTGGAGGCAGATACGCAGTATTTT
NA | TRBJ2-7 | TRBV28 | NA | CASSPRFEQYF | TGTGCCAGCAGTCCGCGGTTCGAGCAGTACTTC
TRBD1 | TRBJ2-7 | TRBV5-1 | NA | CASSSDPPGQGYEQYF | TGCGCCAGCAGCTCAGATCCACCGGGACAGGGTTACGAGCAGTACTTC
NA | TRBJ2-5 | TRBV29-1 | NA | CSVIPGLQETQYF | TGCAGCGTTATCCCGGGCTTACAAGAGACCCAGTACTTC
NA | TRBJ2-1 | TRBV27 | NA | CASSHRTQSSYNEQFF | TGTGCCAGCAGTCACCGGACCCAGAGCTCCTACAATGAGCAGTTCTTC
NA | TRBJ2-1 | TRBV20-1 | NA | CSAGGPDEQFF | TGCAGTGCCGGGGGGCCAGATGAGCAGTTCTTC
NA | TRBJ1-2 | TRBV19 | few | CASSISGGAYGYTF | TGTGCCAGTAGTATAAGCGGGGGAGCGTATGGCTACACCTTC
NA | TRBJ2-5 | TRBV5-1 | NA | CASSLARTVETQYF | TGCGCCAGCAGCTTAGCCCGGACCGTAGAGACCCAGTACTTC
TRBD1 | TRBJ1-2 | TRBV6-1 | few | CASSATGYDGYTF | TGTGCCAGCAGTGCGACAGGGTATGATGGCTACACCTTC
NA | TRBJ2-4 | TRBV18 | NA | CASSFTAPRENIQYF | TGTGCCAGCTCATTCACGGCCCCGAGGGAAAACATTCAGTACTTC
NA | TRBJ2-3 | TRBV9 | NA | CASSVTPSTDTQYF | TGTGCCAGCAGCGTCACCCCTAGCACAGATACGCAGTATTTT
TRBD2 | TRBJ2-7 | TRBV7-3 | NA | CASGLSSGGTYEQYF | TGTGCCAGCGGCCTCTCCAGCGGGGGGACGTACGAGCAGTACTTC
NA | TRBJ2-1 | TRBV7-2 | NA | CASSLGREYNEQFF | TGTGCCAGCAGCTTAGGCAGGGAGTACAATGAGCAGTTCTTC